This T cell receptor (beta chain) emerged from a study of blood T cell repertoires in COVID-19. Turning to the study itself: Acute and convalescent COVID-19 specimens originated in the United States, Italy and Spain. PBMCs, B-cell-depleted T cells, or T cells provided the cDNA or gDNA that made up the material.

CDR1 SGHAT and CDR2 FQNNGV come from the germline V gene. This CDR3 spans 13 amino acids. Trimming removed 5 bases from V and 4 bases from J; junction bases left unmatched: 4. The authors' processing: Nucleated cell number was recorded as an estimate derived from reference gene primer amplification. The method was immunoSEQ multiplex PCR; TCRdb's version includes in-frame clones alone and lacks a portion of them. That table furnishes V, J and clone size, whereas the DNA furnished D and trimming. The data contain about 120,000 clones, roughly 90% of them singletons. The receptor comes from a man aged 45 to 65 with active COVID-19. This chain links TRBV11-2 with TRBJ1-2, with 7 bases aligning to TRBD1. Sequenced input: peripheral blood. The CDR3 loop reads CASSPDRAYGYTF. For the CDR3, the DNA is TGTGCCAGCAGCCCCGACAGGGCCTATGGCTACACCTTC.